This T cell receptor (beta chain) is drawn from a study of T cells after yellow fever vaccination. CDR1 is SNHLY and CDR2 is FYNNEI in the germline V gene. V dropped 4 bases and J dropped 7; count of bases not matched to a gene: 6. CDR3 length equals 14 residues. This clonotype was seen ten or more times. From the 5' RACE reads, TCRdb called clonotypes with MiXCR, one entry per CDR3 protein. In the table there are roughly 320,000 distinct CDR3 sequences, around 10% of which are singletons. The input for sequencing was CD4+ T cells sorted from PBMCs, taken 45 days after the yellow fever booster vaccination. The sequence came from a man aged 18 to 35 who received the YFV17D yellow fever vaccine. The rearrangement joins TRBV2 to TRBJ2-1; 8 bases match TRBD1. This CDR3 reads CASSVQGARNEQFF. The CDR3 DNA is TGTGCCAGCAGTGTTCAGGGGGCGAGAAATGAGCAGTTCTTC.